This TCR beta chain stems from a study of Ad26.COV2.S vaccination and SARS-CoV-2 variants. Study-wide background: Dosing was one shot or two shots 56 days apart.

Overall study results and limits: After vaccination, reports described spike-specific CD8+ and CD4+ T cell responses as showing substantial breadth.

Treatment denoted: roughly 19 received Ad26.COV2.S at low or high dose, single or two shots; five or six received placebo; per-sample allocation not given. Day 63 after the first vaccine or placebo injection was the time point for sampling. Expressing Wuhan-strain SARS-CoV-2 spike, an Ad26 vector served as the vaccine. A word on this clone: What it binds is unknown.

The CDR3 loop spans 14 amino acids. Germline V lookup: CDR1 SGHNT, CDR2 YENEEA. V gave up 5 bases and J gave up 2 bases; unmatched junction bases: 4. The data were produced by immunoSEQ multiplex PCR, yet TCRdb's version contains in-frame clones alone and is incomplete. The sample has about 480,000 clones, about 83% seen once. The sample was peripheral blood, taken in a trial of Ad26.COV2.S vaccine versus placebo. The receptor's source is a person aged 18-60 years who received the Ad26.COV2.S COVID-19 vaccine or a placebo. The rearrangement uses TRBV11-3 and TRBJ2-5; TRBD1 aligns across 8 bases. CDR3 region: CASSGRQGQETQYF. CDR3 DNA: TGTGCCAGCAGCGGACGACAGGGGCAAGAGACCCAGTACTTC.